This TCR beta chain was recorded in a study of CD4 T cells in relation to SARS-CoV-2 and coronaviruses. Trimming left V 5 bases short and J 4 bases short, with 10 bases between. This CDR3 contains 13 residues. Per the germline V gene, CDR1 is MRHNA and CDR2 is SNTAGT. CD4+ T cells from unexposed donors were obtained before the COVID-19 pandemic (2011-2018). Isolation of CD4+ T cells took place after less than 13 days in culture. Testing used SARS-CoV-2 S/N and four cold-coronavirus spikes on unexposed-donor CD4+ T cells, cells permitting. Libraries were prepared by immunoSEQ multiplex PCR; TCRdb keeps only in-frame clonotypes and omits some of them. Of about 22,000 clones in the sample, around four fifths are singletons; the top ten hold roughly a sixth. This clone was observed once. Antigen specificity is unknown.

Sequences were obtained from CD4+ T cells from PBMCs, cultured in vitro. The receptor was isolated from a human donor in good health. The rearrangement joins TRBV6-4 to TRBJ2-3, with D maybe TRBD2 (5 bases). DNA of the CDR3: TGTGCCAGCAGTCTAGCCGAGGCAGATACGCAGTATTTT. It codes for CASSLAEADTQYF.